Below, one T cell receptor (beta chain) is given with its context. The source of the sample is a study of Tregs in tolerant kidney transplant recipients. Sequencing used immunoSEQ multiplex PCR; TCRdb keeps in-frame clones, though not all of them. The sample consists of about 110,000 clones, around 87% of them appearing once. Trimming pared 1 base from V and 4 bases from J, leaving 10 bases between. This CDR3 is 14 amino acids long. Unstimulated regulatory T cells (CD4+CD25+CD127-), CD4+CD25- non-regulatory cells, CD4 and CD8 cells were FACS-sorted from thawed PBMCs. The chain joins TRBV23-1 to TRBJ1-2; D gene uncertain. TRBV23-1 is identified as an open reading frame with a role that is uncertain. The sequences come from CD4+ T cells from blood, collected before the transplant. The sequence was collected from a human donor who received a combined kidney and bone marrow transplant. CDR3 region: CASSQYKLLYGYTF. CDR3 nucleotides: TGCGCCAGCAGTCAATATAAGCTCCTCTATGGCTACACCTTC.